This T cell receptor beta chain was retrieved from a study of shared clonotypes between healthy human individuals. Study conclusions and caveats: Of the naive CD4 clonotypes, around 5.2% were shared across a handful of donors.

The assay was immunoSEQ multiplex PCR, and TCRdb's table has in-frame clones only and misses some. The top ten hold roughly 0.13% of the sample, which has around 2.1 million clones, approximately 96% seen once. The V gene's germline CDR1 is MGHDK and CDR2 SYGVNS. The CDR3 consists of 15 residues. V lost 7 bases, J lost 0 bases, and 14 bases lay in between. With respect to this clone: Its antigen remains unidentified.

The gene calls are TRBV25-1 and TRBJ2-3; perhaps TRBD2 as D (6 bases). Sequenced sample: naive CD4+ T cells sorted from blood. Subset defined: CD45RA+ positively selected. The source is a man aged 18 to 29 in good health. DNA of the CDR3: TGTGCCAGCATTAAAGGAGGGTCTAGCACAGATACGCAGTATTTT. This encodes CASIKGGSSTDTQYF.